This T cell receptor beta chain was recovered during a study of T cells expressing NK-cell markers. General study points: Several of the donors also had these clonotypes leading their CD3+CD56-NKG2C+ fraction.

With UMIs, 5'RACE template switching was used to make TCR beta cDNA. TCRdb re-called the 5' RACE reads and shows each CDR3 protein once, DNA omitted. This sample's table reports some 600,000 distinct CDR3 sequences. Points on this clonotype: Its antigen is unknown.

Germline V gives CDR1 MNHNY, CDR2 SVGAGI (reference sequence). This CDR3 is built from 12 residues. The chain is built from TRBV6-6 and TRBJ2-1. The sequenced material came from blood T cells: a sorted CD56 or NKG2C T cell subset, CD4+ or CD8+ T cells, or bulk PBMC T cells (not recorded which). The receptor's source is a young man in good health. CDR3 region: CASLREVFEQFF.